This T cell receptor (beta chain) was found in a study of cytomegalovirus exposure and HLA in healthy donors. Study-wide points: Cytomegalovirus-associated TCR beta chains were listed, numbering over 150. There were reportedly fewer N-insertions in an Asian-associated ancestry cluster than the roughly 680-donor mean, in a later analysis. For cytomegalovirus status, the classifier reportedly gave diagnoses with high specificity and sensitivity. Later work showed greater clonal expansion in HLA-associated TCR beta chains than in equally common others.

The PCR used 60 Vbeta and 13 Jbeta primers. Method: immunoSEQ multiplex PCR; TCRdb's copy keeps in-frame clones and lacks some. The table shows approximately 140,000 clones, with approximately 85% occurring only once. Germline lookup yields CDR1 LGHNA and CDR2 YNFKEQ. The CDR3 is 15 amino acids. The ends were cut back, 2 bases at V and 3 bases at J, with 13 bases in the middle. Concerning this clone: Its antigen is not identified.

The receptor's source is a boy aged 10-17 years in good health and CMV-seronegative. This chain uses TRBV4-2 with TRBJ1-1; D perhaps matches TRBD1 (6 bases). The specimen sequenced was PBMCs. The CDR3 coding sequence is TGTGCCAGCAGCCAACTATCTACAGGGCACACTGAAGCTTTCTTT. As protein: CASSQLSTGHTEAFF.